Listed below are T cell receptor beta chains from one sample, sequenced in a study of blood T cell repertoires in COVID-19. Produced via immunoSEQ multiplex PCR; TCRdb's table is partial and in-frame only. The table lists 70,000 to 90,000 clones, 70% to 90% of them singletons, with 8% to 10% in the top ten. Sequencing was carried out using peripheral blood. These receptors were obtained from a man aged 50 or older with COVID-19, enrolled during active disease. The CDR3 runs from the conserved cysteine through the conserved F or W. A D gene is named only where the DNA matches it firmly. Clone size appears in some rows only: once, few, many, or a class for an expanded clone.

>.|17|.|TRBJ2-7|TRBV30
TGTGCCTGGAGTTCTTCGACCCGGGGATTAGTCGGGTACGAGCAGTACTTC
CAWSSSTRGLVGYEQYF
>TRBD1|15|once|TRBJ2-7|TRBV5-4
TGTGCCAGCAGCGCCGGGACAGGGAAAACCTACGAGCAGTACTTC
CASSAGTGKTYEQYF
>TRBD1|15|once|TRBJ2-5|TRBV5-6
TGTGCCAGCAGCCCGCAACAGGGGAACCTGGAGACCCAGTACTTC
CASSPQQGNLETQYF
>.|12|once|TRBJ2-1|TRBV6-6
TGTGCCAGCAGTAAGACTGGGGCGGAGCAGTTCTTC
CASSKTGAEQFF
>.|14|.|TRBJ1-5|TRBV6-6
TGTGCCAGCACCCAGGGATCTAGCAATCAGCCCCAGCATTTT
CASTQGSSNQPQHF
>TRBD1|15|few|TRBJ1-1|TRBV28
TGTGCCAGCAGTAGTACAGGGGTCGGGAACACTGAAGCTTTCTTT
CASSSTGVGNTEAFF
>.|15|.|TRBJ2-5|TRBV4-1
TGCGCCAGCAGCCAATCATACGGGACAAAAGAGACCCAGTACTTC
CASSQSYGTKETQYF
>TRBD2|15|few|TRBJ2-7|TRBV5-4
TGTGCCAGCAGCTTGGGACTAGCGGGAGCAACCGAGCAGTACTTC
CASSLGLAGATEQYF
>TRBD1|15|.|TRBJ1-3|TRBV27
TGTGCCAGCAGCCCCTTCGGACAGGGGCCCAACACCATATATTTT
CASSPFGQGPNTIYF
>.|15|once|TRBJ1-4|TRBV29-1
TGCAGCGTGGGGCAGGGAGGGTCGACTAATGAAAAACTGTTTTTT
CSVGQGGSTNEKLFF
>TRBD2|17|.|TRBJ2-1|TRBV7-2
TGTGCCAGCAGCTCCCTAGCGGGAGGGGTTCAGGACCTTGAGCAGTTCTTC
CASSSLAGGVQDLEQFF
>.|18|.|TRBJ2-1|TRBV29-1
TGCAGCGTTGAAAGGGTGGTGGCGGGATCTGTGTCCTACAATGAGCAGTTCTTC
CSVERVVAGSVSYNEQFF
>TRBD1|15|.|TRBJ1-2|TRBV6-5
TGTGCCAGCAGTTACGCGGGACAGGGAGACTATGGCTACACCTTC
CASSYAGQGDYGYTF
>TRBD1|15|.|TRBJ2-7|TRBV27
TGTGCCAGCAGTTTATCGGACAGGGGGCGTTACGAGCAGTACTTC
CASSLSDRGRYEQYF
>TRBD2|15|.|TRBJ2-2|TRBV6-6
TGTGCCGAGCGGGAGGGTTCAGGGACCACCGGGGAGCTGTTTTTT
CAEREGSGTTGELFF
>.|16|many|TRBJ1-6|TRBV5-4
TGTGCCAGCAGCCTGGGGGGCAGCGGGAATAATTCACCCCTCCACTTT
CASSLGGSGNNSPLHF
>.|16|.|TRBJ2-1|TRBV6-4
TGTGCCAGCAGTGACTCGGAGGGAGTCTCCTACAATGAGCAGTTCTTC
CASSDSEGVSYNEQFF
>TRBD1|14|.|TRBJ1-3|TRBV2
TGTGCCAGTAGGGACAGCGAAACTGGAAACACCATATATTTT
CASRDSETGNTIYF
>TRBD2|16|.|TRBJ2-7|TRBV3-1/TRBV3-2
TGTGCCAGCAGCCGGACCACTAGCGGGAACTCCTACGAGCAGTACTTC
CASSRTTSGNSYEQYF
>.|14|.|TRBJ2-3|TRBV5-6
TGTGCCAGCAGCTTGGGCAGAAGCACAGATACGCAGTATTTT
CASSLGRSTDTQYF
>TRBD2|15|.|TRBJ2-5|TRBV7-9
TGTGCCAGCAGCTTCGCTAGCGGGGGGAAAGAGACCCAGTACTTC
CASSFASGGKETQYF
>.|15|.|TRBJ2-7|TRBV6-5
TGTGCCAGCAGCCCCGGCTGGGGGCGTGGCGACGAGCAGTACTTC
CASSPGWGRGDEQYF
>.|14|.|TRBJ1-1|TRBV28
TGTGCCAGCAGTCCCCCAACAGTGAACACTGAAGCTTTCTTT
CASSPPTVNTEAFF
>.|13|.|TRBJ1-1|TRBV29-1
TGCAGCGTGGCCTTCAGGGTAGGGTCTGAAGCTTTCTTT
CSVAFRVGSEAFF
>.|14|many|TRBJ2-1|TRBV9
TGTGCCAGCAGCGCCCAAATTAGCGTGAATGAGCAGTTCTTC
CASSAQISVNEQFF
>.|19|.|TRBJ2-2|TRBV19
TGTGCCAGTAGTATAGTGGGGCCGGGGGGCCGGTCGAACACCGGGGAGCTGTTTTTT
CASSIVGPGGRSNTGELFF
>.|15|.|TRBJ2-7|TRBV6-5
TGTGCCAGCAGTCCACTCTGGGACACCTCCTACGAGCAGTACTTC
CASSPLWDTSYEQYF
>.|15|.|TRBJ1-6|TRBV30
TGTGCCTGGGGCCGTGAGTGGGGGGAATCTTCACCCCTCCACTTT
CAWGREWGESSPLHF
>.|14|.|TRBJ1-2|TRBV14
TGTGCCAGCAGCCCGGACAGCTTGGCCTATGGCTACACCTTC
CASSPDSLAYGYTF
>.|13|.|TRBJ1-1|TRBV19
TGTGCCAGTAGTGGACAGTTGAACACTGAAGCTTTCTTT
CASSGQLNTEAFF
>TRBD2|15|.|TRBJ2-3|TRBV5-1
TGCGCCAGCAGCCCCGGACTAGCGGGATCAGATACGCAGTATTTT
CASSPGLAGSDTQYF
>TRBD2|15|.|TRBJ2-1|TRBV25-1
TGTGCCAGCAGTGAACATGGCGGGGGAAGGTTTGAGCAGTTCTTC
CASSEHGGGRFEQFF
>TRBD2|15|.|TRBJ2-2|TRBV19
TGTGCCAGTAGTAAGCTAGCGGGTGGCACCGGGGAGCTGTTTTTT
CASSKLAGGTGELFF
>.|14|once|TRBJ1-1|TRBV24-1
TGTGCCACCAGTGATTTGCGAATGTGGCATGAAGCTTTCTTT
CATSDLRMWHEAFF
>.|15|.|TRBJ2-1|TRBV27
TGTGCCAGCAGCCCCTCCCACAGGCTTTGGGATGAGCAGTTCTTC
CASSPSHRLWDEQFF
>.|15|.|TRBJ2-3|TRBV19
TGTGCCAGTAGTATATCTCAGGGATCTGCAGATACGCAGTATTTT
CASSISQGSADTQYF
>TRBD1|14|.|TRBJ2-5|TRBV19
TGTGCCAGTACCGGGACAGGGGGCAGGGAGACCCAGTACTTC
CASTGTGGRETQYF
>TRBD1|15|.|TRBJ1-3|TRBV9
TGTGCCAGCAGCCCAGCCCAGGGGGGTGGAAACACCATATATTTT
CASSPAQGGGNTIYF
>TRBD2|16|.|TRBJ2-3|TRBV28
TGTGCCAGCAGTTTGTCTAGCGGGCGCCGCACAGATACGCAGTATTTT
CASSLSSGRRTDTQYF
>.|15|.|TRBJ1-5|TRBV6-5
TGTGCCAGCAGTTACTCGTGGGGGGGTGGGCAGCCCCAGCATTTT
CASSYSWGGGQPQHF
>.|15|.|TRBJ1-6|TRBV9
TGTGCCAGCAGCGCGCAGGGTTCCTATAATTCACCCCTCCACTTT
CASSAQGSYNSPLHF
>TRBD2|17|.|TRBJ2-3|TRBV7-9
TGTGCCAGCAGCCTTGGACTAGCGGGAGGGGGCACAGATACGCAGTATTTT
CASSLGLAGGGTDTQYF
>TRBD1|14|.|TRBJ1-4|TRBV7-2
TGTGCCAGCAGCATACAGGGGCTAGGTGAAAAACTGTTTTTT
CASSIQGLGEKLFF
>.|14|.|TRBJ1-2|TRBV7-2
TGTGCCAGCAGCTTATATCGGGGGGCGAGTGGCTACACCTTC
CASSLYRGASGYTF
>.|14|once|TRBJ1-1|TRBV5-1
TGCGCCAGCAGCTTGTTCAGGGGGAACACTGAAGCTTTCTTT
CASSLFRGNTEAFF
>.|11|few|TRBJ2-7|TRBV24-1
TGTGCCACCAGTGACCACAGGCAGCAGTACTTC
CATSDHRQQYF